Shown below are 26 T cell receptor beta chains from a single sample sequenced in a study of T cells in Graves' hyperthyroidism and ophthalmopathy. Regions amplified from RNA transcripts were the TCR beta CDR3 regions. When the TCR CDR3 underwent first-round RT-PCR, the HTBI primer set was used. TCRdb itself ran the multiplex PCR reads through MiXCR, one entry per CDR3 protein. Of around 520,000 distinct CDR3 sequences in the sample, approximately 15% were seen once. Sequenced input: blood. These TCRs come from a woman under 30 with Graves' hyperthyroidism.

This clonotype was observed a few times. The chain employs TRBV6-1 and TRBJ1-2; no firm D call. This CDR3 has 12 residues. Germline V gene data show CDR1 as MNHNS and CDR2 as SASEGT. With 5 bases removed from V and 9 bases from J, the gap between germline ends came to 13 bases. CDR3 DNA sequence: TGTGCCAGCAGTTCGACCCACGAAAGCTACACCTTC. Its protein product is CASSSTHESYTF.

This clonotype was observed at least ten times. The chain employs TRBV20-1 and TRBJ2-3; D is ambiguous. Germline V gives CDR1 DFQATT, CDR2 SNEGSKA (reference sequence). CDR3 length: 13 residues. V was trimmed by 1 base and J by 2 bases, leaving 7 bases between them. The CDR3 DNA reads TGCAGTGCTAGAGGGTACGCCACAGATACGCAGTATTTT. The encoded protein is CSARGYATDTQYF.

This clonotype occurred many times. Here the CDR3 reads CASRQEEGTDTQYF. The CDR3 nucleotides read TGCGCCAGCAGGCAGGAGGAGGGCACAGATACGCAGTATTTT. This chain links TRBV5-1 with TRBJ2-3; D perhaps matches TRBD2 (5 bases). The ends were cut back, 5 bases at V and 1 base at J, with 11 bases in the middle. The length of the CDR3 is 14 residues. Germline V gives CDR1 SGHRS, CDR2 YFSETQ.

The sample holds many counts of this clonotype. The chain is built from TRBV5-6 and TRBJ2-3, with TRBD2 as a possible D gene (6 bases). V gave up 2 bases and J gave up 3 bases, with 10 bases separating them. Germline values: CDR1 SGHDT, CDR2 YYEEEE. The CDR3 loop spans 14 amino acids. For the CDR3, the DNA is TGTGCCAGCAGCTTCACCGGGAGAACAGATACGCAGTATTTT. Protein sequence: CASSFTGRTDTQYF.

This chain links TRBV7-9 with TRBJ1-1, with 8 bases matching TRBD1. With 1 base clipped from V and 0 bases from J, the junction kept 7 bases outside the gene matches. Germline V gene sequence: CDR1 SEHNR, CDR2 FQNEAQ (reference sequence). This CDR3 spans 17 amino acids. The CDR3 nucleotides read TGTGCCAGCAGCTTAGTCGGACAGGGCTTGATGAACACTGAAGCTTTCTTT. It codes for CASSLVGQGLMNTEAFF.

This clonotype has more than one count but fewer than ten. The chain links TRBV9 to TRBJ2-2, with D possibly matching TRBD2 (6 bases). Germline V gene sequence: CDR1 SGDLS, CDR2 YYNGEE. The ends were cut back, 2 bases at V and 2 bases at J, with 10 bases in the middle. This CDR3 contains 15 residues. As DNA, the CDR3 is TGTGCCAGCAGCGTCGGTAGCGGAAACACCGGGGAGCTGTTTTTT. Amino acid sequence: CASSVGSGNTGELFF.

This clonotype was seen ten or more times. This chain links TRBV6-1 with TRBJ2-7; unclear D gene. CDR1 is MNHNS and CDR2 is SASEGT in the germline V gene. This CDR3 is built from 12 residues. V shed 5 bases and J shed 5 bases, with 10 bases lying between them. The CDR3, as DNA: TGTGCCAGCAGTTCGAGGTTGAACGAGCAGTACTTC. It translates to CASSSRLNEQYF.

This clonotype was counted ten times or more. The CDR3 sequence is CSARPTGAIYGYTF. Written as DNA, the CDR3 is TGCAGTGCTAGACCCACAGGGGCGATATATGGCTACACCTTC. V is TRBV20-1 and J is TRBJ1-2; 7 nucleotides align to TRBD1. CDR1 DFQATT and CDR2 SNEGSKA come from the germline V gene (reference sequence). The CDR3 has 14 residues. V lost 2 bases and J lost 5; bases outside the gene matches: 8.

This clonotype was detected a few times. V gene TRBV14 combines with J gene TRBJ2-3; TRBD2 is a possible D gene (6 bases). The ends were cut back, 0 bases at V and 3 bases at J, with 16 bases in the middle. The CDR3 has 17 amino acids. In germline, CDR1 is SGHDN, CDR2 FVKESK. The CDR3 nucleotides read TGTGCCAGCAGCCAAGAAGGTTGGAGGGGAGAGACAGATACGCAGTATTTT. Residues: CASSQEGWRGETDTQYF.

This clonotype has ten or more counts. V gene TRBV27 combines with J gene TRBJ1-1, with D perhaps matching TRBD1 (5 bases). With 3 bases removed from V and 1 base from J, the gap between germline ends came to 9 bases. The germline V gene has CDR1 MNHEY and CDR2 SMNVEV (reference sequence). The CDR3 has 14 residues. Written as DNA, the CDR3 is TGTGCCAGCAGTTTTAACGGGGGGAACACTGAAGCTTTCTTT. Translating it yields CASSFNGGNTEAFF.

The chain recombines TRBV2 with TRBJ2-5, with 10 bases that match TRBD2. V lost 3 bases to trimming and J lost 5 bases; unmatched junction nucleotides: 15. CDR3 length: 18 residues. Per germline, CDR1 SNHLY and CDR2 FYNNEI. This chain's CDR3 is CASSDTAGGPGSTETQYF. CDR3 DNA: TGTGCCAGCAGTGATACAGCGGGAGGGCCTGGTTCGACGGAGACCCAGTACTTC.

A few counts support this clonotype. The genes are TRBV20-1 and TRBJ2-1; TRBD2 matches 10 bases. With V trimmed by 1 base and J by 3 bases, 0 bases remained unmatched. The germline V gene has CDR1 DFQATT and CDR2 SNEGSKA (reference sequence). CDR3 length: 14 residues. CDR3 amino acids: CSARVAGGYNEQFF. CDR3 nucleotides: TGCAGTGCTAGAGTAGCGGGAGGCTACAATGAGCAGTTCTTC.

This clonotype was found many times. The chain is built from TRBV6-2 or TRBV6-3 and TRBJ2-2; 7 bases align to TRBD2. Germline V gene lookup returns CDR1 MNHEY and CDR2 SVGEGT. V gave up 6 bases and J gave up 2 bases; unmatched junction bases: 6. The CDR3 is 15 amino acids. The CDR3 is CASSRTSVNTGELFF. The CDR3, as DNA: TGTGCCAGCAGCCGAACTAGCGTAAACACCGGGGAGCTGTTTTTT.

The V gene is TRBV9, the J gene TRBJ2-1; 10 bases align to TRBD2. The V segment lost 0 bases and the J segment 7 bases; nucleotides outside the gene matches: 16. Per germline, CDR1 SGDLS and CDR2 YYNGEE. The CDR3 contains 19 residues. The CDR3 spells CASSVASPSGSVRWNEQFF. CDR3 DNA: TGTGCCAGCAGCGTAGCCAGCCCTAGCGGGAGCGTAAGATGGAATGAGCAGTTCTTC.

This clonotype was seen repeatedly, ten times or more. The rearrangement links TRBV7-2 to TRBJ1-6; D gene ambiguous. Per the germline V gene, CDR1 is SGHTA and CDR2 is FQGNSA. Trimming cost V 1 base and J 7 bases, with 8 bases left between them. The length of the CDR3 is 14 residues. The CDR3 DNA reads as TGTGCCAGCAGCTTAGAGTCTCTCAATTCACCCCTCCACTTT. Protein: CASSLESLNSPLHF.

The chain employs TRBV3-1 and TRBJ1-5; 8 nucleotides align to TRBD1. Germline assignment: CDR1 LGHDT and CDR2 YNNKEL (reference sequence). This CDR3 is built from 20 residues. V lost 0 bases and J lost 5; bases outside the gene matches: 18. Here the CDR3 reads CASSQDTPDRAPGPHQPQHF. The CDR3 DNA reads as TGTGCCAGCAGCCAAGATACGCCGGACAGGGCACCCGGCCCACATCAGCCCCAGCATTTT.

Comments on this clonotype: Given a much more abundant clone one base away, this may be a read error. As DNA, the CDR3 is TGCTGTGCTAGAGATTTCCAGACTCTCTCCTATGGCTACACCTTC. This codes for CCARDFQTLSYGYTF. This chain uses TRBV20-1 with TRBJ1-2; D unclear. Germline assignment: CDR1 DFQATT and CDR2 SNEGSKA (reference sequence). The CDR3 contains 15 residues.

This clonotype was counted many times. The chain carries TRBV2 and TRBJ1-5, with D unclear. Per germline, CDR1 SNHLY and CDR2 FYNNEI. The V end lost 5 bases, the J end lost 1 base, and 12 bases lay between the germline ends. This CDR3 has 15 amino acids. This CDR3 reads CASSYTEVSNQPQHF. The CDR3 coding sequence is TGTGCCAGCAGTTACACAGAAGTCAGCAATCAGCCCCAGCATTTT.

This clonotype was detected only a few times. The chain carries TRBV4-1 and TRBJ2-5; 7 bases match TRBD2. Germline-derived CDR1 and CDR2 are MGHRA and YSYEKL. The CDR3 is made up of 15 amino acids. Trimming took 2 bases from V and 5 from J; bases not matched to a gene: 8. The CDR3 reads CASSQSTSSRETQYF. The CDR3, as DNA: TGCGCCAGCAGCCAATCGACTAGCAGTAGGGAGACCCAGTACTTC.

V is TRBV7-8 and J is TRBJ2-7, with 8 bases matching TRBD2. This CDR3 has 16 residues. Germline CDR1 is SGHVS and CDR2 is FQNEAQ. Germline trimming cut 5 bases from V and 3 bases from J; bases unmatched to any gene: 12. Written as DNA, the CDR3 is TGTGCCAGCAGCCCCCGGGGCGCGGGAGGCCTCTACGAGCAGTACTTC. Translated: CASSPRGAGGLYEQYF.

This clonotype has ten or more counts. V and J are TRBV18 and TRBJ2-7; TRBD2 matches 8 bases. V dropped 6 bases and J dropped 5; count of bases not matched to a gene: 12. The CDR3 is 15 amino acids. CDR1 KGHSH and CDR2 LQKENI come from the germline V gene. The CDR3 is CASSVKTSAWDEQYF. The CDR3 nucleotides are TGTGCCAGCTCCGTTAAGACTAGCGCCTGGGACGAGCAGTACTTC.

This clonotype was counted at least ten times. The J gene is TRBJ1-4, the V gene TRBV12-3 or TRBV12-4; tentatively, D is TRBD1 (5 bases). CDR3 length: 14 amino acids. The V end was cut by 3 bases, the J end by 8 bases, with 13 bases between. DNA of the CDR3: TGTGCCAGCAGTTTTGATGGGGCTCAAGAAAAACTGTTTTTT. Encoded protein: CASSFDGAQEKLFF.

This clonotype was observed a few times. The chain uses TRBV5-1 and TRBJ2-5; the D is unclear. Germline V gene lookup returns CDR1 SGHRS and CDR2 YFSETQ. Trimming left V 0 bases short and J 2 bases short, with 14 bases between. The CDR3 is 16 amino acids. The CDR3 nucleotides are TGCGCCAGCAGCTTGGTATTTGCGGCCGCACAAGAGACCCAGTACTTC. It translates to CASSLVFAAAQETQYF.

This clonotype was recorded many times. The germline gene is not matched at one end of the junction; a read error may be the cause. The V gene is TRBV12-3 or TRBV12-4, the J gene TRBJ2-7; a possible D gene is TRBD1 (6 bases). The CDR3 loop spans 15 amino acids. This CDR3 is CASSLEGTKSYEQCF. The CDR3 DNA is TGTGCCAGCAGTTTAGAGGGGACAAAGTCCTACGAGCAGTGCTTC.

The chain has TRBV29-1 and TRBJ2-2, with D tentatively TRBD1 or TRBD2 (5 bases each). Deletions cut 1 base from V and 1 base from J, with 13 bases between. The CDR3 totals 16 residues. Germline CDR1 reads SQVTM; CDR2 reads ANQGSEA. The CDR3 DNA is TGCAGCGTTGAAGCTCGGGGCAGTTTGAACACCGGGGAGCTGTTTTTT. It specifies CSVEARGSLNTGELFF.

This clonotype came up many times. The gene calls are TRBV14 and TRBJ1-1; D gene unclear. V was trimmed by 0 bases and J by 0 bases, leaving 11 bases between them. The CDR3 runs 16 residues. The germline gives CDR1 SGHDN, CDR2 FVKESK. DNA for the CDR3: TGTGCCAGCAGCCAAGAAGAGTGGGAAATGAACACTGAAGCTTTCTTT. The encoded protein is CASSQEEWEMNTEAFF.